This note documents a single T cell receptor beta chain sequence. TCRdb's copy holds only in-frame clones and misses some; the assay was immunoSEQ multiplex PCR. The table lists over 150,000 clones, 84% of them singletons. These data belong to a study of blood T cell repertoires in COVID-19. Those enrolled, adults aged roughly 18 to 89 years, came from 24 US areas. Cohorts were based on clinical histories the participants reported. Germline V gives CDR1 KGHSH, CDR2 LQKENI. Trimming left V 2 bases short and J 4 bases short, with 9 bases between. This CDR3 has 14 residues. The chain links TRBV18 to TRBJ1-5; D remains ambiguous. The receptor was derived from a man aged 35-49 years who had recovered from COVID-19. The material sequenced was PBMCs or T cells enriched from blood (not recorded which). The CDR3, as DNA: TGTGCCAGCTCACCAACAGTTGTTAATCAGCCCCAGCATTTT. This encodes CASSPTVVNQPQHF.